Listed below are T cell receptor beta chains from one sample, sequenced in a study of control samples from healthy donors and cancer patients. Assay used: immunoSEQ multiplex PCR; TCRdb lists only in-frame clones, some missing. The sample shows about 180,000 clones, more than 90% of them seen only once. Specimen: blood. These receptors all stem from a man younger than 40 in good health. Each CDR3 is given with its conserved first and last residue. A D gene is named only where the DNA matches it firmly. For some rows the clone size is stated as once, few or many, or as a class when expanded; others skip it.

>NA|NA|TRBJ2-1|16|TRBV27
CASSSPIVAGTNEQFF
TGTGCCAGCAGTTCCCCAATAGTTGCGGGAACCAATGAGCAGTTCTTC
>NA|NA|TRBJ1-6|14|TRBV9
CASSVGAGDSPLHF
TGTGCCAGCAGCGTAGGGGCAGGCGATTCACCCCTCCACTTT
>TRBD1|NA|TRBJ2-7|16|TRBV5-1
CASSSTRTGMGFEQYF
TGCGCCAGCAGCTCGACCCGGACAGGGATGGGTTTCGAGCAGTACTTC
>TRBD1|NA|TRBJ2-2|18|TRBV10-1
CASSESGQGGGNTGELFF
TGCGCCAGCAGTGAGTCGGGACAGGGGGGAGGGAACACCGGGGAGCTGTTTTTT
>NA|NA|TRBJ2-7|13|TRBV12-3/TRBV12-4
CASSLSGPYEQYF
TGTGCCAGCAGCCTAAGTGGCCCCTACGAGCAGTACTTC
>TRBD1|NA|TRBJ1-5|14|TRBV7-2
CASSMGQGNQPQHF
TGTGCCAGCAGCATGGGACAGGGAAACCAGCCCCAGCATTTT
>TRBD1|NA|TRBJ2-2|15|TRBV27
CASSSRDRGGGELFF
TGTGCCAGCAGTTCCCGGGACAGGGGAGGCGGGGAGCTGTTTTTT
>TRBD1|NA|TRBJ1-4|17|TRBV7-9
CASSLRTGGIGNEKLFF
TGTGCCAGCAGCTTAAGGACAGGGGGTATCGGTAATGAAAAACTGTTTTTT
>NA|NA|TRBJ1-5|13|TRBV27
CASSLSSNQPQHF
TGTGCCAGCAGTTTATCTAGCAATCAGCCCCAGCATTTT
>NA|NA|TRBJ2-1|14|TRBV6-2/TRBV6-3
CASSYASSYNEQFF
TGTGCCAGCAGTTACGCGAGCTCCTACAATGAGCAGTTCTTC
>NA|NA|TRBJ1-2|14|TRBV9
CASSDRLTGYGYTF
TGTGCCAGCAGCGACCGACTGACTGGCTATGGCTACACCTTC
>NA|NA|TRBJ1-6|15|TRBV2
CATGGASSYNSPLHF
TGTGCCACCGGGGGGGCGAGCTCCTATAATTCACCCCTCCACTTT
>TRBD1|NA|TRBJ1-3|15|TRBV4-3
CASSHNRGYRDTIYF
TGCGCCAGCAGCCACAACAGGGGGTATAGAGACACCATATATTTT
>TRBD2|NA|TRBJ2-5|15|TRBV4-1
CASSPTGGPQETQYF
TGCGCCAGCAGCCCCACGGGAGGGCCGCAAGAGACCCAGTACTTC
>NA|NA|TRBJ2-7|15|TRBV6-2/TRBV6-3
CASSYRGLPTYEQYF
TGTGCCAGCAGTTACCGGGGACTCCCGACCTACGAGCAGTACTTC
>NA|NA|TRBJ1-5|15|TRBV28
CASSFFLQSNQPQHF
TGTGCCAGCAGTTTCTTTCTCCAGTCCAATCAGCCCCAGCATTTT
>NA|NA|TRBJ1-4|12|TRBV30
CAWSLPNEKLFF
TGTGCCTGGAGCCTGCCGAATGAAAAACTGTTTTTT
>TRBD1|NA|TRBJ1-2|12|TRBV12-3/TRBV12-4
CASRDGTGVYTF
TGTGCCAGCAGGGATGGGACAGGCGTCTACACCTTC
>NA|NA|TRBJ1-1|15|TRBV12-5
CASGSGLPSRTEAFF
TGTGCTAGTGGTAGCGGTCTCCCTTCGCGCACTGAAGCTTTCTTT
>NA|once|TRBJ1-2|15|TRBV21-1
CASTHRVGRNYGYTF
TGTGCCAGCACCCACCGGGTCGGCCGTAACTATGGCTACACCTTC
>NA|NA|TRBJ1-4|12|TRBV7-9
CASSLEVEKLFF
TGTGCCAGCAGCTTAGAGGTTGAAAAACTGTTTTTT
>NA|NA|TRBJ1-3|12|TRBV9
CASGISGNTIYF
TGTGCCAGCGGGATCTCTGGAAACACCATATATTTT
>NA|NA|TRBJ1-6|15|TRBV15
CATSRDKLGNSPLHF
TGTGCCACCAGCAGAGATAAACTGGGGAATTCACCCCTCCACTTT
>TRBD1|NA|TRBJ1-1|16|TRBV5-6
CASSLVAGGPNTEAFF
TGTGCCAGCAGCTTGGTGGCAGGGGGCCCGAACACTGAAGCTTTCTTT
>TRBD2|NA|TRBJ2-7|17|TRBV28
CASITSPGTSGPYEQYF
TGTGCCAGCATCACATCGCCCGGGACTAGCGGGCCTTACGAGCAGTACTTC
>NA|once|TRBJ2-1|12|TRBV10-3
CAISGSRNEQFF
TGTGCCATCAGTGGGTCCCGGAATGAGCAGTTCTTC
>NA|NA|TRBJ2-2|14|TRBV2
CASSGGDKTGELFF
TGTGCCAGCAGTGGAGGGGACAAAACCGGGGAGCTGTTTTTT
>NA|once|TRBJ1-4|14|TRBV5-6
CASSPVGVDEKLFF
TGTGCCAGCAGCCCGGTGGGGGTTGATGAAAAACTGTTTTTT
>TRBD2|NA|TRBJ2-2|19|TRBV19
CASSIIMGLAGVSTGELFF
TGTGCCAGTAGTATAATAATGGGACTAGCGGGAGTCTCAACCGGGGAGCTGTTTTTT
>TRBD2|NA|TRBJ2-3|16|TRBV6-2/TRBV6-3
CASSYWGGGATDTQYF
TGTGCCAGCAGTTACTGGGGCGGGGGGGCCACAGATACGCAGTATTTT
>TRBD2|NA|TRBJ2-2|18|TRBV19
CASSIVSGGNWNTGELFF
TGTGCCAGTAGTATTGTTAGCGGGGGTAATTGGAACACCGGGGAGCTGTTTTTT
>NA|NA|TRBJ2-3|13|TRBV28
CASSFGSTDTQYF
TGTGCCAGCAGTTTTGGCAGCACAGATACGCAGTATTTT
>TRBD1|NA|TRBJ1-2|14|TRBV3-1/TRBV3-2
CASSQGGQGDGYTF
TGTGCCAGCAGCCAAGGAGGACAGGGGGACGGCTACACCTTC
>NA|NA|TRBJ1-1|11|TRBV5-1
CASSLGGEAFF
TGCGCCAGCAGCTTAGGGGGTGAAGCTTTCTTT
>NA|few|TRBJ1-2|13|TRBV19
CASSIGVNYGYTF
TGTGCCAGTAGTATTGGGGTTAACTATGGCTACACCTTC
>NA|NA|TRBJ1-1|13|TRBV5-4
CASSSPWNTEAFF
TGTGCCAGCAGCTCTCCCTGGAACACTGAAGCTTTCTTT
>NA|NA|TRBJ1-6|15|TRBV27
CASRGRFGFNSPLHF
TGTGCCAGCAGGGGACGGTTTGGCTTCAATTCACCCCTCCACTTT
>TRBD1|NA|TRBJ1-6|14|TRBV5-4
CASSLDRGNSPLHF
TGTGCCAGCAGCTTGGACAGGGGCAATTCACCCCTCCACTTT
>TRBD1|NA|TRBJ1-2|13|TRBV29-1
CSVEGQGARGYTF
TGCAGCGTTGAGGGACAGGGGGCGCGGGGCTACACCTTC
>NA|NA|TRBJ1-1|14|TRBV10-3
CAISEPDRTLEAFF
TGTGCCATCAGTGAGCCAGACAGAACCCTCGAAGCTTTCTTT
>NA|NA|TRBJ2-5|14|TRBV7-2
CASSYYDDQETQYF
TGTGCCAGCAGCTACTACGACGACCAAGAGACCCAGTACTTC
>TRBD2|NA|TRBJ2-7|15|TRBV29-1
CSVEGANSGPREQYF
TGCAGCGTTGAAGGAGCGAATAGCGGGCCTCGGGAGCAGTACTTC
>TRBD1|NA|TRBJ1-2|13|TRBV12-3/TRBV12-4
CASTFGTGVGYTF
TGTGCCAGCACCTTCGGGACAGGGGTCGGCTACACCTTC
>NA|NA|TRBJ2-7|15|TRBV27
CASSSHPGAEDEQYF
TGTGCCAGCAGTTCACACCCGGGGGCGGAAGACGAGCAGTACTTC
>NA|once|TRBJ1-6|15|TRBV10-1
CASSESTVGTAPLHF
TGCGCCAGCAGTGAGTCGACTGTGGGGACTGCTCCCCTCCACTTT